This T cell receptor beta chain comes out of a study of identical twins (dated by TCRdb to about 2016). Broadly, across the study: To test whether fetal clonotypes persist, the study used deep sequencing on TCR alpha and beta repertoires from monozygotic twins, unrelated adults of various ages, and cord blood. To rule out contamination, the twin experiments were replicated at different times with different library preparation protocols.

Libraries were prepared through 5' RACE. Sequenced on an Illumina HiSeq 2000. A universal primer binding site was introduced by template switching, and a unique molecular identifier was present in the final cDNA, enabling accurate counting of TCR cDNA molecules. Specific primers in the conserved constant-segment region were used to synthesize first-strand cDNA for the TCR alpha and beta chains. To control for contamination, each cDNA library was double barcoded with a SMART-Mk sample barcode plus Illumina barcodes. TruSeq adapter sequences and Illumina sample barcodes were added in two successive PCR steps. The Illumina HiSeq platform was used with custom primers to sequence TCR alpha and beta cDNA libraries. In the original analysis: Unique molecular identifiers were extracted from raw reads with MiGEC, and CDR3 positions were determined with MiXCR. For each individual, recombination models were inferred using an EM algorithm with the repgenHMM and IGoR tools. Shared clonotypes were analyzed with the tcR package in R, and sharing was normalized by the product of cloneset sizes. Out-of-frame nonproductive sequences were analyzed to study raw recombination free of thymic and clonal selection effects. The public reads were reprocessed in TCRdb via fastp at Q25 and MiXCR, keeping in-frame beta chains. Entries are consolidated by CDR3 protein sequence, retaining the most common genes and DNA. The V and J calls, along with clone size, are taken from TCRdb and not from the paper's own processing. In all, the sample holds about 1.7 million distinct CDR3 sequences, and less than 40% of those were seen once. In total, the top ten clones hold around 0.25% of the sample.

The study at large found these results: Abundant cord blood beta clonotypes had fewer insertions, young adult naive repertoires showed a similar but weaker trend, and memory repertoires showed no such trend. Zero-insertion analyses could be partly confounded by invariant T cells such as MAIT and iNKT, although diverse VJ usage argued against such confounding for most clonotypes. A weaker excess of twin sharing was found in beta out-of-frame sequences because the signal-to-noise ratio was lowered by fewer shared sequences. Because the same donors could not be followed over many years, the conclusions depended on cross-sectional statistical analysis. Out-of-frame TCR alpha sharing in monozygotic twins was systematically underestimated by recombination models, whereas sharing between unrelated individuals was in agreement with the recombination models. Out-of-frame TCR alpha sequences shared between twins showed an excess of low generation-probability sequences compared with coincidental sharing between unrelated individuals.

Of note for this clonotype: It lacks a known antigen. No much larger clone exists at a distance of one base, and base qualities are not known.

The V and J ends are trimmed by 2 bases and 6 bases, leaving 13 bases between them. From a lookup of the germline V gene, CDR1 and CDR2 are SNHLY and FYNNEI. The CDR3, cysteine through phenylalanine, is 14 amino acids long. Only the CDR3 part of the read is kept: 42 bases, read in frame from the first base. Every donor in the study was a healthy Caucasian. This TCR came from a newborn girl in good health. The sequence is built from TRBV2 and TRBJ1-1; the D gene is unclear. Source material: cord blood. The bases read TGTGCCAGCAGTGAAAAGGGCAGCCAGTCTGAAGCTTTCTTT. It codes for CASSEKGSQSEAFF.